This T cell receptor beta chain appears in the sequencing data of a study of cytomegalovirus exposure and HLA in healthy donors. Only one count was recorded for this clone. The antigen is unknown. PCR employed 60 Vbeta and 13 Jbeta primers. Some clones are missing from TCRdb's copy, which holds only in-frame ones; the method was immunoSEQ multiplex PCR. The sample lists around 150,000 clones, approximately 80% occurring once. Study-level points and caveats: Cytomegalovirus association was assigned to some 160 TCR beta chains.

Trimming stripped 2 bases from V and 0 bases from J, with 10 bases between. Germline V gene lookup returns CDR1 KGHSH and CDR2 LQKENI. The CDR3 loop spans 15 amino acids. Material: PBMCs. The receptor was isolated from a woman aged 40-49 years in good health and CMV-seronegative. The chain links TRBV18 to TRBJ1-2; weak D call: TRBD1 (5 bases). The CDR3 loop reads CASSPSGGANYGYTF. DNA of the CDR3: TGTGCCAGCTCACCATCCGGGGGAGCTAACTATGGCTACACCTTC.